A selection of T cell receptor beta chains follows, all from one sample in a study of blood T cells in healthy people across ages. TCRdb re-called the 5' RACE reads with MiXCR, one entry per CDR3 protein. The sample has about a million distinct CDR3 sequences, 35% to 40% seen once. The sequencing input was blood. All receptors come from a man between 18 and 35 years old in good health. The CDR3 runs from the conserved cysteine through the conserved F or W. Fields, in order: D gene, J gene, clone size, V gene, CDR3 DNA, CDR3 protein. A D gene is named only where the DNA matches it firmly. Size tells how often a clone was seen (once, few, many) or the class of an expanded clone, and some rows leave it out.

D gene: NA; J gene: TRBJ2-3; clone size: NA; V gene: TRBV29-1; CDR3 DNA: TGCAGGTGGGGGTTACCGGCAGATACGCAGTATTTT; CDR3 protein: CRWGLPADTQYF
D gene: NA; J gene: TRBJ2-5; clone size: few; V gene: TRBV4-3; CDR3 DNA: TGCGCCAGCAGCAATCTTAACCAAGAGACCCAGTACTTC; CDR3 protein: CASSNLNQETQYF
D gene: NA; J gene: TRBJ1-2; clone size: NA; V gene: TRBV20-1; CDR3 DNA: TGCAGTGCTCGTGAATCGGGACGGAGTTTTCTTGGCTATGGCTACACCTTC; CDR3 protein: CSARESGRSFLGYGYTF
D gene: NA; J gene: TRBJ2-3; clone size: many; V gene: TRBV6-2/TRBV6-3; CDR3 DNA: TGTGCCAGCAGTAGAGTGGACATAGCCACAGATACGCAGTATTTT; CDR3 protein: CASSRVDIATDTQYF
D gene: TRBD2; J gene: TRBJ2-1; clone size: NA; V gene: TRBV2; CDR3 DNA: TGTGCCAGCAAAGCGGGGGGGCCTGATTTATCTGAGCAGTTCTTC; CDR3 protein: CASKAGGPDLSEQFF
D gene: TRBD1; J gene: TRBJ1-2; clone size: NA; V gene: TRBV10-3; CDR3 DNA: TGTGCCATCAGTGAGCCAGACAGGGGAAATGGCTACACCTTC; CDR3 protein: CAISEPDRGNGYTF
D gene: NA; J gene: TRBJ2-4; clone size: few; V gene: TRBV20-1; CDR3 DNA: TGCAGTGCTGGAACCTCCGCCAGGGCCAAAAACATTCAGTACTTC; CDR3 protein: CSAGTSARAKNIQYF
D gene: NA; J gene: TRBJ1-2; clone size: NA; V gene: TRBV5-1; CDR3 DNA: TGCGCCAGCAGCGCCCACCGGGACATGGACTATGGCTACACCTTC; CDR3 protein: CASSAHRDMDYGYTF
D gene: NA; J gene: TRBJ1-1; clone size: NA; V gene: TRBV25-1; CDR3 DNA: TGTGCCGTGATGGAGAACACTGAAGCTTTCTTT; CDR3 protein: CAVMENTEAFF
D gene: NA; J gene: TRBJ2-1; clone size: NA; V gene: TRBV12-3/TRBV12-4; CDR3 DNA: TGTGCCAGCACCAAGACAGACAATGAGCAGTTCTTC; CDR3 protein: CASTKTDNEQFF
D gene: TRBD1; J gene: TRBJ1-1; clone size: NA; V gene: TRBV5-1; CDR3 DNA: TGCGCCAGCAGCGACAGGGGGTTAGGGGATAACACTGAAGCTTTCTTT; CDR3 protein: CASSDRGLGDNTEAFF
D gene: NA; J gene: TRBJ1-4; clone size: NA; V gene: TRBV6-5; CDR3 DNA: TGTGCCAGCCGCCCCGTGGGAGCTGCAACTAATGAAAAACTGTTTTTT; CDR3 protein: CASRPVGAATNEKLFF
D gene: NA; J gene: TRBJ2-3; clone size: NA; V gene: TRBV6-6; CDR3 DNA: TGTGCCAGCAGTTACTCGAGGAGCACAGATACGCAGTATTTT; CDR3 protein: CASSYSRSTDTQYF
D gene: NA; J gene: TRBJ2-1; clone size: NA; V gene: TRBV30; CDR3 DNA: TGTGCCTGGAGTGTCTGGCGGAATGAGCAGTTCTTC; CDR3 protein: CAWSVWRNEQFF
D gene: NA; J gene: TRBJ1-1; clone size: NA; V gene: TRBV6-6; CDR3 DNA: TGTGCCAGCAGTTACTCGCAGGACACTGAAGCTTTCTTT; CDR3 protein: CASSYSQDTEAFF
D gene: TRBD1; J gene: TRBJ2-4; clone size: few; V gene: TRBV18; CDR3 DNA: TGTGCCAGCTCACCATCGACAGGGGGCAAAGGAAACATTCAGTACTTC; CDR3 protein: CASSPSTGGKGNIQYF
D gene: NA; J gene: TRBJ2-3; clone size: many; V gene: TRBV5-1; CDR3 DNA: TGCGCCAGCAGCTTTACAGGGAGGAGCACAGATACGCAGTATTTT; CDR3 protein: CASSFTGRSTDTQYF
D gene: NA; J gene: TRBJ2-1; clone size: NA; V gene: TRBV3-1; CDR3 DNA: TGTGCCAGCAGCAGTGCGGGCGGTAATGAGCAGTTCTTC; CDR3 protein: CASSSAGGNEQFF
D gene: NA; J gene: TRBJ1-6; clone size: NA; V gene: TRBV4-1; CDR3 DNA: TGCGCCAGCAGCCAAGCCCTCCACTTT; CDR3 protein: CASSQALHF
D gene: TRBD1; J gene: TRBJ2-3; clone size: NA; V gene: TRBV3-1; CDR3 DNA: TGTGCCAGCAGCCAGGGATTCACAGGGGGAGGAGATACGCAGTATTTT; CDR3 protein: CASSQGFTGGGDTQYF
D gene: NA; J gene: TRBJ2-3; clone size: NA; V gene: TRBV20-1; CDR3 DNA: TGCAGTGCCCTATTCTGGGGAGATACGCAGTATTTT; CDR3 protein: CSALFWGDTQYF
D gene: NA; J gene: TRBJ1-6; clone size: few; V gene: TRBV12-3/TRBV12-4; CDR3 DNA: TGTGCCAGCAGGGACTTAGATAATTCACCCCTCCACTTT; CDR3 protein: CASRDLDNSPLHF
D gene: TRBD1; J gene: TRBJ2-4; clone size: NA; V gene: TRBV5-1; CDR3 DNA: TGCGCCAGCAGCAGCGGACAGGGGGCCTACGAGCAGTCCTTC; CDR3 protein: CASSSGQGAYEQSF
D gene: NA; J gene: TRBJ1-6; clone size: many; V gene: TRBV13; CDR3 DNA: TGTGCCAGCAGCAGGAATAATTCACCCCTCCACTTT; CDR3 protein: CASSRNNSPLHF
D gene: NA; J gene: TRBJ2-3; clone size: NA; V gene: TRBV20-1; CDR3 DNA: TGCAGTGCTAAATCTAGGGCAGCCGGCACAGATACGCAGTATTTT; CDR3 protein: CSAKSRAAGTDTQYF
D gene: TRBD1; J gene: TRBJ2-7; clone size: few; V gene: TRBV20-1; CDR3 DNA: TGCAGTGGTATTGACGGGACAGGGCGGTCCGAGCAGTACTTC; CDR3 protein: CSGIDGTGRSEQYF
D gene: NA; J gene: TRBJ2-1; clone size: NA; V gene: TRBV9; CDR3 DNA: TGTGCCAGCAGCGAAGCAGTGGCGGCTACCCCGTTCTTC; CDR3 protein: CASSEAVAATPFF
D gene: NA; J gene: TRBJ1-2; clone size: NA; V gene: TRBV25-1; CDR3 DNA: TGTGCCAGCAGTGACCGCTCATTCGATGGCTACACCTTC; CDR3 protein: CASSDRSFDGYTF
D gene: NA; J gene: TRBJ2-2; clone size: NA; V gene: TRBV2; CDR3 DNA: TGTGCCAGCATCGAGCAGGGAACGAACACCGTGGAGCTGTTTTTT; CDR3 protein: CASIEQGTNTVELFF
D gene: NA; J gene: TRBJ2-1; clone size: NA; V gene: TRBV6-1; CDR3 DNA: TGTGCCAGCAGTGAAGCCTCCGTCCCCTACAATGAGCAGTTCTTC; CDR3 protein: CASSEASVPYNEQFF
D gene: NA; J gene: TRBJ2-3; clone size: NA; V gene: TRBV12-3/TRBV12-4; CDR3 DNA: TGTGCCAGCAGCCAGATTAACCGGGCCTTCAACACAGATGCGCAGTATTTT; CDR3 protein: CASSQINRAFNTDAQYF
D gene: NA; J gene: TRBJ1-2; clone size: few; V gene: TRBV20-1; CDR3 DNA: TGCAGTGCTAGAGGCTCGGACACACGAGAGGACCTCACTAACTATGGCTACACCTTC; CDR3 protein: CSARGSDTREDLTNYGYTF
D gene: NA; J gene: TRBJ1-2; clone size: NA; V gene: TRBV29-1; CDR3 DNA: TGCAGCGTTAAAAATGGGAACTATGGCTACACCTTC; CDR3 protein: CSVKNGNYGYTF
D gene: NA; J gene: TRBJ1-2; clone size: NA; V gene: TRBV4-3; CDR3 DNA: TGCGCCACCAGCCAAGGGGGTCCCTATGGCTACACCTTC; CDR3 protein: CATSQGGPYGYTF
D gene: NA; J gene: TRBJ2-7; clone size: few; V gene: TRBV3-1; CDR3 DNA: TGTGCCAGCACCGACTACTACGAGCAGTACTTC; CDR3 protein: CASTDYYEQYF
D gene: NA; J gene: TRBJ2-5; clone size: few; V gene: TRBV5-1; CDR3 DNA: TGCGCCAGCAGCTTTGACTTAGGGGGACGGGAAAGGGAGACCCAGTACTTC; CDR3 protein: CASSFDLGGRERETQYF
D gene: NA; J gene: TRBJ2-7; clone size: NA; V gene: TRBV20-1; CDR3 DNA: TGCAGTGCAGAGGACAGACTTTACGAGCAGTACTTC; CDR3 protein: CSAEDRLYEQYF
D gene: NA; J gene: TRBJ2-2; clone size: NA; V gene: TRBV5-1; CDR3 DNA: TGCGCCAGCAGCTTGAGGGTAGCGAACACCTGGGAGCTGTTTTTT; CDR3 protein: CASSLRVANTWELFF
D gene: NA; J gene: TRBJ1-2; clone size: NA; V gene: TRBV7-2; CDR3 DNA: TGTGCCAGCAGCTTATATGGTACGAAGGGTGGATTTCACTATGGCTACACCTTC; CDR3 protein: CASSLYGTKGGFHYGYTF
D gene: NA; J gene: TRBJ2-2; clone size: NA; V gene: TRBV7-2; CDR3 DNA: TGTGCCAGCAGCTTAGCGCTACCTGGATACCGACCCGGGGAGCTGTTTTTT; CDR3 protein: CASSLALPGYRPGELFF
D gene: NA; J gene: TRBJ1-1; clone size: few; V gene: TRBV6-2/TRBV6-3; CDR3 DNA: TGTGCCAGCAGTTATAGGACAGAAGCTTTCTTT; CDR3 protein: CASSYRTEAFF
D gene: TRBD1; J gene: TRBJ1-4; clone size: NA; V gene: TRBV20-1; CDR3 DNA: TGCAGTGCTAGTGGAATCGGGACAGCCAGAGTAGGAAAACTGTTTTTT; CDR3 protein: CSASGIGTARVGKLFF
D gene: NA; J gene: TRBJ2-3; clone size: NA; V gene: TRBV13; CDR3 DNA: TGTGCCAGCAGCCCGACAGGGGAGGGTGGGGTCACAGATACGCAGTATTTT; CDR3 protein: CASSPTGEGGVTDTQYF
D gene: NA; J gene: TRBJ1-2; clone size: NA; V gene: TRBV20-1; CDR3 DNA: TGCAGTGCTAGCGAAAGGCAGGGCTCAGCCTCTACTAACTATGGCTACACCTTC; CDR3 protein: CSASERQGSASTNYGYTF
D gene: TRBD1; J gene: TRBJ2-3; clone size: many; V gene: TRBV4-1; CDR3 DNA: TGCGCCAGCAGCCAAGTACAGGGACAGGATTTAGATACGCAGTATTTT; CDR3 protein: CASSQVQGQDLDTQYF
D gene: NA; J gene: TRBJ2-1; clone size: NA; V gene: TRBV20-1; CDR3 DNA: TGCAGCGGCGGGATTCCCTCCTACAATGAGCAGTTCTTC; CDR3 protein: CSGGIPSYNEQFF
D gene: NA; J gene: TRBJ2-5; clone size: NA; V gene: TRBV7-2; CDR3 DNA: TGTGCCAGCAGCTTATGGGGGGGGCACCAGGTTGATGAGCAGTACTTC; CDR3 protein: CASSLWGGHQVDEQYF
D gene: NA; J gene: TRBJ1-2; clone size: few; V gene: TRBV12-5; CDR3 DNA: TGTGCTAGTGGTCTTCCCCCAAACTATGGCTACACCTTC; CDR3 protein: CASGLPPNYGYTF
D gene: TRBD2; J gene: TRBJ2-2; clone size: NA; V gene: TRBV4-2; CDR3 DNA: TGTGCCAGCAGCCAAGTTGAGCTAGCGGCAAGTGGCACCGGGGAGCTGTTTTTT; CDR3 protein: CASSQVELAASGTGELFF
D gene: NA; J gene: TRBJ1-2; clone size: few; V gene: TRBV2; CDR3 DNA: TGTGCCAGCCTTCCCGGACAGTCTTCCCTCTATGGCTACACCTTC; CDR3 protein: CASLPGQSSLYGYTF
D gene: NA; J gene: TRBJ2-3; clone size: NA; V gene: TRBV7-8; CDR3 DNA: TGTGCCAGCAGATTTGAGAGGGACCCAGATACGCAGTATTTT; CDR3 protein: CASRFERDPDTQYF